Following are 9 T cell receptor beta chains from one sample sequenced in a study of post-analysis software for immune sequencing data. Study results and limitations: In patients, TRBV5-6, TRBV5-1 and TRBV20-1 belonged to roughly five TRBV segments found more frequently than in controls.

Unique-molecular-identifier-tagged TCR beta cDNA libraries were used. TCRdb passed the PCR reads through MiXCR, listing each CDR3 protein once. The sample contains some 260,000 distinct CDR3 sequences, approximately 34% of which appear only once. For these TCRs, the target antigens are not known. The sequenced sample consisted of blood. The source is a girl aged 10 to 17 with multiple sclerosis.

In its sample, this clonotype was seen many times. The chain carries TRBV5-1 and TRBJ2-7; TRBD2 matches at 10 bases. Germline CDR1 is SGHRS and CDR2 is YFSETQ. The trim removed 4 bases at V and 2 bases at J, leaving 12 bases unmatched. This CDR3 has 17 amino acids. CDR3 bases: TGCGCCAGCAGCCCGAAACGGACTAGCGGCACCACCTACGAGCAGTACTTC. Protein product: CASSPKRTSGTTYEQYF.

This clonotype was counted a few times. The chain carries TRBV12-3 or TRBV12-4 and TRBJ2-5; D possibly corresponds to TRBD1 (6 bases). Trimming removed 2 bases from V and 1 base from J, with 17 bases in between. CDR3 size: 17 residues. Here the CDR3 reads CASSLILGTPGQETQYF. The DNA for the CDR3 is TGTGCCAGCAGTTTAATTCTCGGGACACCCGGCCAAGAGACCCAGTACTTC.

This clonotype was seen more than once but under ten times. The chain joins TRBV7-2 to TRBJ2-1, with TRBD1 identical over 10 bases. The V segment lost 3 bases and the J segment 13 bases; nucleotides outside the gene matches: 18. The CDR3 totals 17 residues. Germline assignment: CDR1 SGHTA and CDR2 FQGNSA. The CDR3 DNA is TGTGCCAGCAGCTTGGAGGTCGGGACAGGGGTCCGGGAGACCCAGTTCTTC. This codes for CASSLEVGTGVRETQFF. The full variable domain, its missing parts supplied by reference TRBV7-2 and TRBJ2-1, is GAGVSQSPSNKVTEKGKDVELRCDPISGHTALYWYRQSLGQGLEFLIYFQGNSAPDKSGLPSDRFSAERTGGSVSTLTIQRTQQEDSAVYLCASSLEVGTGVRETQFFGPGTRLTVL.

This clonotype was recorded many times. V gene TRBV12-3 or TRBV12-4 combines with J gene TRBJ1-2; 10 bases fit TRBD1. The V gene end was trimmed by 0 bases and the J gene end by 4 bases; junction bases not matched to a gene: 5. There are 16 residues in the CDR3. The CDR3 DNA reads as TGTGCCAGCAGTTTAGCCGGGACAGGGGTTGCCTATGGCTACACCTTC. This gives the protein CASSLAGTGVAYGYTF.

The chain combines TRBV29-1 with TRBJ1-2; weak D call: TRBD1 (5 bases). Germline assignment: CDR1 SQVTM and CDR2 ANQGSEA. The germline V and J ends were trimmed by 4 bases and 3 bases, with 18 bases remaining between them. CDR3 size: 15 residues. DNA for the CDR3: TGCAGCGTTGCGCGACAGCTGGAGGTGGACTATGGCTACACCTTC. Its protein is CSVARQLEVDYGYTF.

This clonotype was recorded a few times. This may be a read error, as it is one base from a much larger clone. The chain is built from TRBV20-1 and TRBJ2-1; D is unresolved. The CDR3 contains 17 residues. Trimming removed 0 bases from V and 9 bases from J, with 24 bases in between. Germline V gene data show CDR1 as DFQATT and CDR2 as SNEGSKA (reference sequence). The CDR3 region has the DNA TGCAGTGCTAGAGATCCAAGAGAAGACCGTCCTTCGGGTGAGCAGTTCTTC. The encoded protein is CSARDPREDRPSGEQFF.

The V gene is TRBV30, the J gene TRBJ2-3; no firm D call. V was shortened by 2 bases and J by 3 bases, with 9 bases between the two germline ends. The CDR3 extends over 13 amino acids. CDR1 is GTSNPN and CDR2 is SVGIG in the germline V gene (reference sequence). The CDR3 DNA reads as TGTGCCTGGAGTCGTACCGGGACAGATACGCAGTATTTT. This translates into CAWSRTGTDTQYF.

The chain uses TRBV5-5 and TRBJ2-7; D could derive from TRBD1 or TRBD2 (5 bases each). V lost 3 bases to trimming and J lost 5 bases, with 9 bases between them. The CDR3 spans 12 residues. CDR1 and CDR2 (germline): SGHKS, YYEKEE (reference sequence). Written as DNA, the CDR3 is TGTGCCAGCAGCTCCAGGGACCACGAGCAGTACTTC. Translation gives CASSSRDHEQYF.

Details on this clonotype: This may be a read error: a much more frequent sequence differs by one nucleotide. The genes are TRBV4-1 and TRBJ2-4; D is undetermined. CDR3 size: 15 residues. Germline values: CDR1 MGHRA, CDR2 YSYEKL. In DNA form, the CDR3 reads TGCGTCAGCAGTTTCCTTTACATGACCAAAAACATTCAGTACTTC. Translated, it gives CVSSFLYMTKNIQYF.